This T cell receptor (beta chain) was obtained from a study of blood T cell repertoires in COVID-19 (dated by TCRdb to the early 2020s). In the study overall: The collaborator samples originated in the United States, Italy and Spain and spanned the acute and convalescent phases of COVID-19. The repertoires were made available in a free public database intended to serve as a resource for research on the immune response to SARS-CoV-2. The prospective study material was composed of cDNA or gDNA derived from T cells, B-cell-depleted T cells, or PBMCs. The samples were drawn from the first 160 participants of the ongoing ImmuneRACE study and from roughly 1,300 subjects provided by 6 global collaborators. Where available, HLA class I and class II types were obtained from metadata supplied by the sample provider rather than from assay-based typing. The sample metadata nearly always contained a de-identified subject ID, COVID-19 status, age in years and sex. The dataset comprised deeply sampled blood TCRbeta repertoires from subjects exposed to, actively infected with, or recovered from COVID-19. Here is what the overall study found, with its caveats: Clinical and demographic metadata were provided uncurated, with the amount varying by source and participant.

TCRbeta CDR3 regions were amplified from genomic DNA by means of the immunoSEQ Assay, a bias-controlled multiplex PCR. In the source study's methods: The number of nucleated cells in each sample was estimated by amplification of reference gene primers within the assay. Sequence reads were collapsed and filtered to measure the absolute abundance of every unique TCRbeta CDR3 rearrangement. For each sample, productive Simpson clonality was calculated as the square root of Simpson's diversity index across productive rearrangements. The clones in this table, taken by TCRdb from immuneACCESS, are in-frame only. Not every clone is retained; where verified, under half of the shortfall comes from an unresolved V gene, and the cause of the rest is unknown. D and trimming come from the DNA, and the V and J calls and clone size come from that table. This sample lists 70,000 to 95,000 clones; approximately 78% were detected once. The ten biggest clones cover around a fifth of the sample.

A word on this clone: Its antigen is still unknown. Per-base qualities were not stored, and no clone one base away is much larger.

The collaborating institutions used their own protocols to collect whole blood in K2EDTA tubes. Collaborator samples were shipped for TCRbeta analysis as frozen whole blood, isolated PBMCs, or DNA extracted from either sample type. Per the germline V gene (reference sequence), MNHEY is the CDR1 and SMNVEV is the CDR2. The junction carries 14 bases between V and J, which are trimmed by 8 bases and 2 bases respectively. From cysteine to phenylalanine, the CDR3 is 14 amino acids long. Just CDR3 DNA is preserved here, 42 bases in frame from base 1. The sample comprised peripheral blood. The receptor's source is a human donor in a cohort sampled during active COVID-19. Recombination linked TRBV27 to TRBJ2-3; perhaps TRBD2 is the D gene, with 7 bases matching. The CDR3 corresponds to CASWGGSSTDTQYF. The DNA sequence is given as TGTGCCAGCTGGGGGGGCTCGTCCACAGATACGCAGTATTTT.